This passage covers 2 T cell receptor beta chains from one sample sequenced in a study of blood T cell repertoires in COVID-19. Profiling relied on immunoSEQ multiplex PCR, and the TCRdb table lists in-frame clones only, not all of them. This table holds about 150,000 clones, about 90% found once. Material for sequencing was peripheral blood. These receptor sequences come from a man in his fifties with acute or convalescent COVID-19.

About this clone itself: The sample has other DNA sequences that encode this CDR3 too. The rearrangement joins TRBV9 to TRBJ2-2; D is ambiguous. This CDR3 contains 12 residues. V was pared by 4 bases and J by 2 bases, with 3 bases between. The germline V gene has CDR1 SGDLS and CDR2 YYNGEE. The CDR3, as DNA: TGTGCCAGCAGCCTCAACACCGGGGAGCTGTTTTTT. Encoded protein: CASSLNTGELFF.

The chain uses TRBV15 and TRBJ2-4, with TRBD1 matching 7 bases. CDR1 and CDR2 from the germline V gene are LNHNV and YYDKDF (reference sequence). V lost 2 bases, J lost 1 base, and 8 bases stayed unmatched. This CDR3 region has 17 residues. The CDR3 DNA reads TGTGCCACCAGCAGATCCCGGACAGGCTCTGCCAAAAACATTCAGTACTTC. Encoded protein: CATSRSRTGSAKNIQYF.